This T cell receptor beta chain was observed in a study of cytotoxic CD8 clonotypes in ibrutinib-treated CLL. Study-wide background: The subjects consisted of ten to twelve relapsed/refractory and fewer than 16 treatment-naive individuals, with approximately 18 IGHV unmutated. Response specimens were obtained following a median treatment duration of approximately 13 months, with a range of 6 to 36. The study's findings and limits: The public clonotypes identified were infrequent and showed contraction or stability on treatment.

Produced via immunoSEQ multiplex PCR; TCRdb's table is partial and in-frame only. The repertoire holds 60,000 or so clones, roughly 50% seen once, with approximately 15% in the top ten. As for this clone: The antigen is unknown.

The sequenced sample was PBMCs, obtained after 12 months of ibrutinib treatment. The source of this sequence is a human donor with chronic lymphocytic leukemia.

CDR3 sequence: CASSLNPGGGNQPQHF. DNA of the CDR3: TGCGCCAGCAGCCTTAACCCAGGGGGCGGCAATCAGCCCCAGCATTTT. This chain connects TRBV5-1 to TRBJ1-5; 8 positions match TRBD1. V shed 4 bases and J 2 bases; nucleotides not matched to a gene: 8. The germline V gene has CDR1 SGHRS and CDR2 YFSETQ. This CDR3 comprises 16 residues.